Following are 23 T cell receptor beta chains from one sample sequenced in a study of blood T cell repertoires in COVID-19. Libraries were prepared by immunoSEQ multiplex PCR; TCRdb keeps only in-frame clonotypes and omits some of them. The sample yields approximately 440,000 clones, around 90% seen once. Sequencing was carried out using PBMCs or T cells enriched from blood (not recorded which). These receptors came from a woman under 30 who had recovered from COVID-19.

V and J are TRBV18 and TRBJ1-6, with no clear D. Trimming left V 5 bases short and J 6 bases short, with 11 bases between. Germline assignment: CDR1 KGHSH and CDR2 LQKENI. The CDR3 is 14 residues long. CDR3 loop: CASSSEDRNSPLHF. The CDR3 nucleotides are TGTGCCAGCTCAAGTGAGGATCGTAATTCACCCCTCCACTTT.

The chain's CDR3 is CASSLVRGRQETQYF. Written as DNA, the CDR3 is TGTGCCAGCAGCTTGGTCAGAGGGAGACAAGAGACCCAGTACTTC. The chain carries TRBV7-2 and TRBJ2-5; a weak D match, TRBD2 (5 bases). The ends were cut back, 3 bases at V and 2 bases at J, with 13 bases in the middle. The CDR3 is 15 amino acids. Germline CDR1 is SGHTA and CDR2 is FQGNSA.

This sequence joins TRBV28 and TRBJ1-6; 8 bases match TRBD1. Germline CDR1 and CDR2: MDHEN and SYDVKM. The CDR3 is made up of 17 amino acids. Unmatched junction bases numbered 15, after V lost 4 bases and J lost 10 bases. Here the CDR3 DNA reads TGTGCCAGCAGTTCCCAAAGGGGGCAGGGGGCGAGGTCACCCCTCCACTTT. It translates to CASSSQRGQGARSPLHF.

The chain is built from TRBV5-6 and TRBJ1-1; TRBD1 matches at 9 bases. This CDR3 is built from 12 residues. Germline loops: CDR1 SGHDT, CDR2 YYEEEE. J gave up 7 bases and V 4 bases, and 2 bases lay outside the gene matches. The CDR3 here is CASSVGQGEAFF. The CDR3 region has the DNA TGTGCCAGCAGCGTGGGACAGGGTGAAGCTTTCTTT.

The chain couples TRBV5-6 to TRBJ2-3; 9 bases line up with TRBD1. Germline CDR1 is SGHDT and CDR2 is YYEEEE. Losses at the gene ends were 5 bases for V and 5 bases for J; bases not matched to a gene: 6. The CDR3 sequence is 14 residues long. CDR3 sequence: CASRGQGQGDTQYF. The CDR3 bases are TGTGCCAGCAGGGGACAGGGACAAGGAGATACGCAGTATTTT.

The chain recombines TRBV5-8 with TRBJ2-1, with D perhaps matching TRBD2 (5 bases). Germline CDR1 and CDR2: SGHTS and YDEGEE. Trimming removed 4 bases from V and 3 bases from J, with 11 bases in between. This CDR3 has 14 amino acids. The CDR3 sequence: CASSRLAGYNEQFF. The CDR3 nucleotides are TGTGCCAGCAGCCGACTGGCGGGCTACAATGAGCAGTTCTTC.

This chain uses TRBV19 with TRBJ2-5, with 7 bases aligning to TRBD2. Germline CDR1 reads LNHDA; CDR2 reads SQIVND (reference sequence). This CDR3 is built from 15 residues. V lost 7 bases and J lost 5; bases outside the gene matches: 13. CDR3 nucleotide sequence: TGTGCCAGTACCCTGACTGGGAGGGACTGGGAGACCCAGTACTTC. This sequence encodes CASTLTGRDWETQYF.

This rearrangement joins TRBV5-1 to TRBJ2-6; TRBD1 matches 9 bases. Germline V gene sequence: CDR1 SGHRS, CDR2 YFSETQ. The CDR3 is 15 amino acids. The V and J ends lost 5 bases and 3 bases, in that order; junction bases with no gene match: 3. The CDR3 loop is CASRQGADGANVLTF. The CDR3 DNA reads as TGCGCCAGCAGACAGGGGGCGGATGGGGCCAACGTCCTGACTTTC.

This chain links TRBV7-9 with TRBJ1-3; D remains unclear. CDR3 length: 17 residues. The germline gives CDR1 SEHNR, CDR2 FQNEAQ (reference sequence). V was clipped by 2 bases and J by 0 bases, with 14 bases between them. DNA of the CDR3: TGTGCCAGCAGCTTATTCGCCAGGCCAAACTCTGGAAACACCATATATTTT. Its protein is CASSLFARPNSGNTIYF.

The genes are TRBV28 and TRBJ2-3; 8 bases are shared with TRBD2. CDR3 size: 15 residues. The V gene end was trimmed by 2 bases and the J gene end by 2 bases; junction bases not matched to a gene: 3. Germline values: CDR1 MDHEN, CDR2 SYDVKM. CDR3 protein: CASSLPAGATDTQYF. The DNA for the CDR3 is TGTGCCAGCAGTTTACCAGCGGGGGCCACAGATACGCAGTATTTT.

This clone appeared once. The V call is TRBV13, the J call TRBJ2-5; D gene ambiguous. The germline CDR1 and CDR2 sequences are PRHDT and FYEKMQ (reference sequence). The CDR3 runs 15 residues. Trimming removed 0 bases from V and 1 base from J, with 9 bases in between. The CDR3 nucleotides read TGTGCCAGCAGCTTAGGTGCAGGATTCCAAGAGACCCAGTACTTC. Translation gives CASSLGAGFQETQYF.

This clone appeared a few times. CDR3 sequence: CAWSLNGELFF. CDR3 coding DNA: TGTGCCTGGAGTCTAAACGGGGAGCTGTTTTTT. The rearrangement links TRBV30 to TRBJ2-2; the D is unclear. Per the germline V gene, CDR1 is GTSNPN and CDR2 is SVGIG (reference sequence). The CDR3 is 11 residues long. V gave up 2 bases and J gave up 7 bases, with 5 bases separating them.

The chain recombines TRBV19 with TRBJ1-2, with 9 bases fitting TRBD1. In germline, CDR1 is LNHDA, CDR2 SQIVND (reference sequence). The V segment lost 4 bases and the J segment 7 bases; nucleotides outside the gene matches: 4. The CDR3 is made up of 13 amino acids. In DNA, the CDR3 is TGTGCCAGTAGTACCACAGGGGGCACTGGCTACACCTTC. This translates into CASSTTGGTGYTF.

The chain has TRBV6-5 and TRBJ2-5, with 9 bases that match TRBD1. The CDR3 length is 13 residues. The V and J ends lost 4 bases and 4 bases, in that order; junction bases with no gene match: 1. Germline lookup yields CDR1 MNHEY and CDR2 SVGAGI. CDR3 sequence: CASSLTGGETQYF. The CDR3 bases are TGTGCCAGCAGTTTGACAGGGGGAGAGACCCAGTACTTC.

The rearrangement joins TRBV20-1 to TRBJ2-1; D is possibly TRBD1 (6 bases). The ends were cut back, 4 bases at V and 15 bases at J, with 16 bases in the middle. This CDR3 has 11 residues. CDR1 and CDR2 (germline): DFQATT, SNEGSKA (reference sequence). CDR3 nucleotides: TGCAGTGCTATTACCCGGGACACAGCGTTCTTC. It translates to CSAITRDTAFF.

The rearrangement uses TRBV6-5 and TRBJ1-6, with D perhaps matching TRBD1 (5 bases). Germline loops: CDR1 MNHEY, CDR2 SVGAGI. The CDR3 sequence is 12 residues long. Trimming left V 10 bases short and J 10 bases short, with 14 bases between. This CDR3 reads CATFMGGSPLHF. The CDR3 coding sequence is TGTGCCACGTTCATGGGGGGGTCACCCCTCCACTTT.

The chain recombines TRBV28 with TRBJ2-3; D is unclear. The germline gives CDR1 MDHEN, CDR2 SYDVKM. Trimming stripped 3 bases from V and 3 bases from J, with 4 bases between. The CDR3 is made up of 12 amino acids. The chain's CDR3 is CASSFRTDTQYF. The CDR3 nucleotides read TGTGCCAGCAGTTTTAGAACAGATACGCAGTATTTT.

This chain uses TRBV5-1 with TRBJ2-2, with TRBD1 identical over 9 bases. The ends lost 4 bases at V and 6 bases at J; junction bases unmatched: 10. The CDR3 runs to 16 residues. Germline V gene data show CDR1 as SGHRS and CDR2 as YFSETQ. This chain's CDR3 is CASSPGTGIGAGELFF. The CDR3 bases are TGCGCCAGCAGCCCCGGGACAGGGATCGGGGCCGGGGAGCTGTTTTTT.

The V call is TRBV24-1, the J call TRBJ2-2; 8 bases are a match to TRBD1. CDR1 and CDR2 from the germline V gene are KGHDR and SFDVKD. The V and J ends lost 3 bases and 6 bases, in that order; junction bases with no gene match: 8. The CDR3 is made up of 16 amino acids. The DNA for the CDR3 is TGTGCCACCAGTGATCTCGACAGGGGAGGACCCGGGGAGCTGTTTTTT. It yields the protein CATSDLDRGGPGELFF.

This clone was seen once. This chain links TRBV9 with TRBJ1-1, with D perhaps TRBD1 (5 bases). Germline V CDR1 and CDR2: SGDLS, YYNGEE. Between the trimmed V and J ends, which lost 3 bases and 0 bases, there was a span of 15 bases. The length of the CDR3 is 16 residues. The chain's CDR3 is CASSAHREGLNTEAFF. CDR3 bases: TGTGCCAGCAGCGCCCATCGGGAGGGGCTGAACACTGAAGCTTTCTTT.

This chain uses TRBV6-4 with TRBJ2-1, with D unresolved. Per germline, CDR1 MRHNA and CDR2 SNTAGT. CDR3 length: 15 amino acids. Trimming left V 3 bases short and J 4 bases short, with 13 bases between. CDR3 region: CASSETALPYNEQFF. CDR3 coding DNA: TGTGCCAGCAGTGAAACAGCTCTACCTTACAATGAGCAGTTCTTC.

V gene TRBV18 combines with J gene TRBJ1-2, with TRBD1 as a possible D gene (5 bases). Per the germline V gene, CDR1 is KGHSH and CDR2 is LQKENI. Trimming removed 3 bases from V and 7 bases from J, with 18 bases in between. The CDR3 extends over 15 amino acids. This CDR3 reads CASSPLSGGAGGYTF. For the CDR3, the DNA is TGTGCCAGCTCACCCCTGAGCGGGGGAGCGGGTGGCTACACCTTC.

V and J are TRBV30 and TRBJ1-6; D is unresolved. With 0 bases removed from V and 6 bases from J, the gap between germline ends came to 6 bases. In germline, CDR1 is GTSNPN, CDR2 SVGIG (reference sequence). The CDR3 covers 13 residues. The chain's CDR3 is CAWSVYSNSPLHF. CDR3 DNA: TGTGCCTGGAGTGTTTACAGTAATTCACCCCTCCACTTT.